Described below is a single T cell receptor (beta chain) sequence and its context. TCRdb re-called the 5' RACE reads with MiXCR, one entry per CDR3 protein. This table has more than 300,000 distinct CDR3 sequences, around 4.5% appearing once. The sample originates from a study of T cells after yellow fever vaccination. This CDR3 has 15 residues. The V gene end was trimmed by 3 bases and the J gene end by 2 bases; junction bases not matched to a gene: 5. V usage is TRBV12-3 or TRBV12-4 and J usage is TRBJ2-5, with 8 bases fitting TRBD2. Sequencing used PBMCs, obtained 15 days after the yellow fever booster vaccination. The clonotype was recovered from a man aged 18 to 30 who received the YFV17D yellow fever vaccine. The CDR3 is CASSLGGGIQETQYF. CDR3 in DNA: TGTGCCAGCAGTTTGGGCGGGGGGATACAAGAGACCCAGTACTTC.